This T cell receptor beta chain appears in the sequencing data of a study of shared clonotypes between healthy human individuals. General study results and limits: Non-shared clonotypes were found to have lower generation probabilities than the clonotypes that were shared by all four of the sorted-subset donors. Among donors, sharing of clonotypes was expected to be affected by sequencing depth.

Concerning this clone: The antigen remains undetermined.

Data came from immunoSEQ multiplex PCR; TCRdb stores just in-frame clones and leaves some out. The table shows roughly 1 million clones, with about 77% occurring only once. The CDR3 has 15 amino acids. V lost 7 bases, J lost 0 bases, and 14 bases lay in between. Germline CDR1 is MNHNY and CDR2 is SVGAGI (reference sequence). The chain recombines TRBV6-6 with TRBJ2-3; tentatively, D is TRBD2 (6 bases). This sequence was found in a man aged 18 to 29 in good health. The sequencing input was memory CD4+ T cells sorted from blood. The subset: CD45RA-negative fraction. In nucleotides, the CDR3 is TGTGCCAGCATTGATAGGGCGGGAAGCACAGATACGCAGTATTTT. This gives the protein CASIDRAGSTDTQYF.